The present TCR beta chain was sequenced within a study of early stage breast cancer tumors. For the study at large: The ER+/PR+/HER2- tumors included roughly 8 ductal and a few lobular carcinomas. Approximately 10-fold was the mean read coverage per sample. Points from the study as a whole: Enriched TCRB sequences shared across patients were mostly commonly generated sequences.

About this clone itself: As yet, its antigen is unknown.

Using immunoSEQ multiplex PCR, the repertoire was profiled, and TCRdb retains in-frame clones only, with some absent. The table includes 50,000 to 65,000 clones, over 60% detected once. Germline V gene lookup returns CDR1 LNHDA and CDR2 SQIVND (reference sequence). This CDR3 contains 14 residues. V was trimmed by 5 bases and J by 7 bases, leaving 15 bases between them. The rearrangement links TRBV19 to TRBJ1-5; possible D gene TRBD1, 5 bases. The clonotype was recovered from a person in their thirties with breast cancer. The sequenced material came from blood. Written as DNA, the CDR3 is TGTGCCAGTAGTCTCTCGACAGCCGAACAGCCCCAGCATTTT. Amino acid sequence: CASSLSTAEQPQHF.